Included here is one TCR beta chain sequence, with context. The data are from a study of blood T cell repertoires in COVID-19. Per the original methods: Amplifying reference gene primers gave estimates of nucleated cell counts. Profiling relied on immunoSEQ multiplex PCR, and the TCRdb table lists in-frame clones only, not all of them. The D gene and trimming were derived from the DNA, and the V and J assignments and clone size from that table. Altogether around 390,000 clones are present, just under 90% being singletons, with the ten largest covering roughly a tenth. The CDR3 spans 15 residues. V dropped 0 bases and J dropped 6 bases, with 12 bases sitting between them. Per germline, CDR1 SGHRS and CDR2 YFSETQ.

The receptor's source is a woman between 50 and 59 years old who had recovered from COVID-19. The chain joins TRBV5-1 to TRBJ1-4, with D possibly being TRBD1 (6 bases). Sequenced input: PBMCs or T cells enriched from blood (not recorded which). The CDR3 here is CASSLGGLWDEKLFF. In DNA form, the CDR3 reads TGCGCCAGCAGCTTGGGGGGGCTCTGGGATGAAAAACTGTTTTTT.